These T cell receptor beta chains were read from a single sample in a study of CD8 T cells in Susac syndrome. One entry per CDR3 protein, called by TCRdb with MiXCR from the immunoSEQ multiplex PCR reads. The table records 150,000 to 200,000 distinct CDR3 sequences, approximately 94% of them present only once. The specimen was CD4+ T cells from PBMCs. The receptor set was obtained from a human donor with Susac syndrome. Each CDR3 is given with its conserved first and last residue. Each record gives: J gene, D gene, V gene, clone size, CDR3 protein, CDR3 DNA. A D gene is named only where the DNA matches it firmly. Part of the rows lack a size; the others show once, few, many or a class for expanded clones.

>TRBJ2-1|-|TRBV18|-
CASSPPAGNNEQFF
TGTGCCAGCTCACCCCCGGCAGGGAACAATGAGCAGTTCTTC
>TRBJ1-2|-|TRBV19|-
CASEDRNYGYTF
TGTGCCAGTGAGGACAGAAACTATGGCTACACCTTC
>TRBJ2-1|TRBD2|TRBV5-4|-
CASSPIAGGNYNEQFF
TGTGCCAGCAGCCCTATAGCGGGGGGCAACTACAATGAGCAGTTCTTC
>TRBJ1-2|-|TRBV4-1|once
CASSRQGQGSGTYGYTF
TGCGCCAGCAGTCGCCAGGGCCAGGGGTCGGGGACCTATGGCTACACCTTC
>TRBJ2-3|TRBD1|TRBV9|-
CASSTGTGETDTQYF
TGTGCCAGCAGCACCGGGACAGGGGAAACAGATACGCAGTATTTT
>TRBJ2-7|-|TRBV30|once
CAWDTGDYEQYF
TGTGCCTGGGACACGGGGGACTACGAGCAGTACTTC
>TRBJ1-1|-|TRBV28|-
CASSRGVSEAFF
TGTGCCAGCAGCCGCGGAGTGTCGGAAGCTTTCTTT
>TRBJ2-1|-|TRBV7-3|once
CASSKGGLGNEQFF
TGTGCCAGCTCGAAGGGGGGGCTAGGTAATGAGCAGTTCTTC
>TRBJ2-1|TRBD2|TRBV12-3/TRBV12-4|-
CASSPRLARTNNEQFF
TGTGCCAGCAGTCCTAGACTAGCGAGAACTAACAATGAGCAGTTCTTC
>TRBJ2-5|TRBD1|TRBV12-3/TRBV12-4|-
CASMMYRGETQYF
TGTGCCAGCATGATGTACAGGGGAGAGACCCAGTACTTC
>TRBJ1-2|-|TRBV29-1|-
CSVGSNNYGYTF
TGCAGCGTTGGATCCAATAACTATGGCTACACCTTC
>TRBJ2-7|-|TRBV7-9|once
CASSLVPVSYEQYF
TGTGCCAGCAGCTTAGTACCGGTATCCTACGAGCAGTACTTC
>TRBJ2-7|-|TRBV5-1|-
CASSSQSYEQYF
TGCGCCAGCAGCTCCCAATCCTACGAGCAGTACTTC
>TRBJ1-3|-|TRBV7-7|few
CASSPSSGNTIYF
TGTGCTAGCAGCCCAAGCTCTGGAAACACCATATATTTT
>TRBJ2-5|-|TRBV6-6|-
CASSMTRNQETQYF
TGTGCCAGCAGTATGACAAGAAACCAAGAGACCCAGTACTTC
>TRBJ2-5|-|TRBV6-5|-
CASSSRQRTLEETQYF
TGTGCCAGCAGTTCACGCCAGCGGACTCTGGAGGAGACCCAGTACTTC
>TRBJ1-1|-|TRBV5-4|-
CASSPSNGRQNTEAFF
TGTGCCAGCAGCCCGTCAAACGGACGGCAGAACACTGAAGCTTTCTTT
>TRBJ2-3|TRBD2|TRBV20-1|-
CSARDSGGSDTQYF
TGCAGTGCTAGAGATAGCGGGGGTTCAGATACGCAGTATTTT
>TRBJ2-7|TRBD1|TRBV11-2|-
CASSLLRRTGTYEQYF
TGTGCCAGCAGCCTACTTAGAAGGACAGGGACGTACGAGCAGTACTTC
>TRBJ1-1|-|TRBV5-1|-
CASSLEGGVWAEAFF
TGCGCCAGCAGCTTGGAAGGGGGGGTGTGGGCTGAAGCTTTCTTT
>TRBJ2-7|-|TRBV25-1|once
CASSAGRSQYF
TGTGCCAGCAGTGCGGGACGTAGCCAGTACTTC
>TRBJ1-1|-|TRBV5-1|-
CASSLGPTGLLNTEAFF
TGCGCCAGCAGCTTGGGGCCGACCGGACTCCTTAACACTGAAGCTTTCTTT
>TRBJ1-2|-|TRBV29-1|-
CSVAGPNYGYTF
TGCAGCGTCGCAGGGCCCAACTATGGCTACACCTTC
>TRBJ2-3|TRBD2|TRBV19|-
CASSSLRLAGPGDTQYF
TGTGCCAGTAGTTCCCTTCGACTAGCGGGGCCGGGGGATACGCAGTATTTT
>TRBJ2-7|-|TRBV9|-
CASSGRDSYEQYF
TGTGCCAGCAGCGGAAGGGACTCCTACGAGCAGTACTTC
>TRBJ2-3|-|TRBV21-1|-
CASSKAPERGGADTQYF
TGTGCCAGCAGCAAAGCTCCCGAGCGGGGGGGAGCAGATACGCAGTATTTT
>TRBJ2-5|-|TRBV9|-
CASSVAVDTGQETQYF
TGTGCCAGCAGCGTAGCTGTAGATACAGGACAAGAGACCCAGTACTTC
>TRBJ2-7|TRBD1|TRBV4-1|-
CASSQRTGGIYEQYF
TGCGCCAGCAGCCAACGGACAGGGGGTATTTACGAGCAGTACTTC
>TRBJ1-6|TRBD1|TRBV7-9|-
CASIGRDRGYQDSPLHF
TGTGCCAGCATCGGTCGGGACAGGGGGTATCAGGACTCACCCCTCCACTTT
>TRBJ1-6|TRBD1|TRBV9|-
CASSASGTVNSPLHF
TGTGCCAGCAGCGCCTCCGGGACAGTTAATTCACCCCTCCACTTT
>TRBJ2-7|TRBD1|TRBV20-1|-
CSARSADRVPSYEQYF
TGCAGTGCTAGATCCGCGGACAGGGTCCCTTCCTACGAGCAGTACTTC
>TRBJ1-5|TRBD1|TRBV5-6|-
CASSSDRDQPQHF
TGTGCCAGCAGTTCCGACAGGGACCAGCCCCAGCATTTT
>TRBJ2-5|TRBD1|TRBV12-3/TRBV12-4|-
CASRDGTGGTETQYF
TGTGCCAGCAGAGACGGGACAGGGGGCACGGAGACCCAGTACTTC
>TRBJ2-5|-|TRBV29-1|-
CSVEDRMSWGRRETQYF
TGCAGCGTTGAAGATCGGATGTCGTGGGGGCGCCGGGAGACCCAGTACTTC
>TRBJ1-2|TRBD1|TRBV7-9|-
CASSHGQGEGGYTF
TGTGCCAGCAGCCACGGACAGGGAGAAGGTGGCTACACCTTC
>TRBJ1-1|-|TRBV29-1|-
CSVEDRSDTEAFF
TGCAGCGTTGAAGATCGATCTGACACTGAAGCTTTCTTT
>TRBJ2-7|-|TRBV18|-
CASSPATNYEQYF
TGTGCCAGCTCACCGGCCACGAACTACGAGCAGTACTTC
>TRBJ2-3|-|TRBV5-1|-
CASSPGTPSTDTQYF
TGCGCCAGCAGCCCCGGGACTCCTAGCACAGATACGCAGTATTTT
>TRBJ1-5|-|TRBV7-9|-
CASSLEDGYQPQHF
TGTGCCAGCAGCTTAGAGGACGGCTATCAGCCCCAGCATTTT
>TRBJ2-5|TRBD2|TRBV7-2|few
CASSLRFSGGPYQETQYF
TGTGCCAGCAGCTTACGGTTCAGCGGGGGCCCGTACCAAGAGACCCAGTACTTC
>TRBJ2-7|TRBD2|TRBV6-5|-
CASSSPRTSGGIYEQYF
TGTGCCAGCAGTTCCCCCCGGACTAGCGGGGGAATCTACGAGCAGTACTTC
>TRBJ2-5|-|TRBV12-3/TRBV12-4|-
CASSLKGGAGETQYF
TGTGCCAGCAGTTTAAAAGGGGGGGCCGGGGAGACCCAGTACTTC
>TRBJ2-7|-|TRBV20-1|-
CSADSKLGGDYEQYF
TGCAGTGCTGACTCCAAGTTGGGCGGGGATTACGAGCAGTACTTC
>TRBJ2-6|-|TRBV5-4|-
CASSSSSGANVLTF
TGTGCCAGCAGCTCCTCATCTGGGGCCAACGTCCTGACTTTC
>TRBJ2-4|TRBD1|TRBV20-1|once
CSGTGDKTKNIQYF
TGCAGTGGCACAGGGGACAAGACCAAAAACATTCAGTACTTC
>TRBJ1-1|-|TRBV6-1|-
CASEPGQNTEAFF
TGTGCCAGCGAACCGGGACAGAACACTGAAGCTTTCTTT
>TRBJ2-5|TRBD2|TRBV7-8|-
CASSAPGGLGETQYF
TGTGCCAGCAGCGCACCGGGGGGGCTAGGGGAGACCCAGTACTTC
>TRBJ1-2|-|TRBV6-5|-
CASRPQGLGGYTF
TGTGCCAGCAGACCTCAAGGGCTGGGGGGCTACACCTTC
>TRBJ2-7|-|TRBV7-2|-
CASSLGNRIEQYF
TGTGCCAGCAGCTTGGGAAATCGAATCGAGCAGTACTTC
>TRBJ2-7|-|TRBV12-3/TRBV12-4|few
CASSLEQVSSYEQYF
TGTGCCAGCAGTTTAGAACAGGTTAGCTCCTACGAGCAGTACTTC
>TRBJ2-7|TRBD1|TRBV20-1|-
CSASTTGTGDGYEQYF
TGCAGTGCTAGTACTACTGGGACAGGAGACGGGTACGAGCAGTACTTC
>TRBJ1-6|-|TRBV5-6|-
CASSADSGNSPLHF
TGTGCCAGCAGTGCGGACAGTGGGAATTCACCCCTCCACTTT
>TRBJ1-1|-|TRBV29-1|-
CSALGSGRTEAFF
TGCAGCGCTCTCGGCTCCGGGAGGACTGAAGCTTTCTTT
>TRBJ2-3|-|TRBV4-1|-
CASSPRQIPQGTQYF
TGCGCCAGCAGCCCCAGACAGATACCGCAGGGTACGCAGTATTTT
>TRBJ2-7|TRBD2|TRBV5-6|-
CASSKGLAGGREQYF
TGTGCCAGCAGCAAGGGACTAGCGGGGGGGCGCGAGCAGTACTTC
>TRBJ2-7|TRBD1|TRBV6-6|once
CASSSKQGALREQYF
TGTGCCAGCAGTTCAAAACAGGGGGCGCTTAGAGAGCAGTACTTC
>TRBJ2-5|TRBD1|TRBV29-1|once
CSGAGTGEETQYF
TGCAGCGGGGCTGGGACAGGTGAAGAGACCCAGTACTTC
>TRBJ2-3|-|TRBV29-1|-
CSVTRDSTDTQYF
TGCAGCGTTACCCGGGACTCTACAGATACGCAGTATTTT
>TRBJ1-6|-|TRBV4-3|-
CASSQEPGPPLHF
TGCGCCAGCAGCCAAGAACCAGGGCCCCCCCTCCACTTT